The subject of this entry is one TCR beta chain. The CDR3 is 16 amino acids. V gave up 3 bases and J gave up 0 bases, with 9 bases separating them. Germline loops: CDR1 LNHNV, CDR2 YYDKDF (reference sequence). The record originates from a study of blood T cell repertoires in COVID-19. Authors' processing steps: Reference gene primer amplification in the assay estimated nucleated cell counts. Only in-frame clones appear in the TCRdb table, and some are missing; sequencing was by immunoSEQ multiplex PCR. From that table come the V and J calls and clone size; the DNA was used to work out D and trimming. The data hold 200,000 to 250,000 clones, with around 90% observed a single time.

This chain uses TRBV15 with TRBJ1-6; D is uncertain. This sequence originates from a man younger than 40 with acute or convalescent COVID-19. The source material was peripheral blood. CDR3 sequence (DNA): TGTGCCACCAGCAGGCGAACGAGCTCCTATAATTCACCCCTCCACTTT. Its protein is CATSRRTSSYNSPLHF.